The TCR beta chain described here comes from a study of identifying expanded T cells in peripheral blood. This clone was counted only a few times. The table came from immunoSEQ multiplex PCR; TCRdb's copy has only in-frame clones and leaves some out. This sample yields about 91,000 clones, of which almost 90% are seen a single time; 3% to 5% belongs to the top ten. Germline values: CDR1 SGHAT, CDR2 FQNNGV. V was cut by 2 bases and J by 5 bases, with 10 bases left in between. CDR3 length: 14 amino acids. The source of this sequence is a person between 18 and 75 years old in good health. This rearrangement joins TRBV11-2 to TRBJ2-1, with D perhaps assigned TRBD1 or TRBD2 (5 bases each). The sample comprised blood. CDR3 sequence: CASSLIRDHNEQFF. The CDR3 region has the DNA TGTGCCAGCAGCTTAATCAGGGACCACAATGAGCAGTTCTTC.